These 19 T cell receptor beta chains share one sample of origin, sequenced in a study of blood T cells in healthy people across ages. Together with a sample-barcoded 5' primer, a J-beta primer mix was included in a second PCR lasting about 7 to 11 cycles. TCRdb used MiXCR to reprocess the 5' RACE reads, holding one entry per CDR3 protein. The sample comprises roughly 680,000 distinct CDR3 sequences, 45% to 60% of which are singletons, and approximately 12% rests with the top ten. Sequencing was carried out using blood. These receptor sequences come from a woman older than 75 in good health.

The V gene is TRBV6-5, the J gene TRBJ2-7; 9 nucleotides agree with TRBD1. Germline-derived CDR1 and CDR2 are MNHEY and SVGAGI. The CDR3 has 13 residues. Trimming removed 0 bases from V and 12 bases from J; junction bases left unmatched: 6. CDR3 coding DNA: TGTGCCAGCAGTTACTCCCCGGACAGGGGAATGTACTTC. This translates into CASSYSPDRGMYF.

This clonotype was found a few times. The V gene is TRBV12-3 or TRBV12-4, the J gene TRBJ1-2; unclear D gene. V was clipped by 8 bases and J by 4 bases, with 17 bases between them. This CDR3 comprises 14 residues. The CDR3 DNA sequence: TGTGCCAGCCATCGGTGGGAGGCTCCCTATGGCTACACCTTC. Its protein product is CASHRWEAPYGYTF.

This chain connects TRBV28 to TRBJ2-7; 8 bases align to TRBD2. V shed 11 bases, J shed 10 bases, and the junction held 16 bases outside the gene matches. The CDR3 sequence is 13 residues long. Germline V CDR1 and CDR2: MDHEN, SYDVKM. In DNA, the CDR3 is TGTGCCGTATCGCCGGGACCTCGGGGGGGTCAGTACTTC. This sequence encodes CAVSPGPRGGQYF. Filled out from reference TRBV28 and TRBJ2-7, the complete variable domain reads DVKVTQSSRYLVKRTGEKVFLECVQDMDHENMFWYRQDPGLGLRLIYFSYDVKMKEKGDIPEGYSVSREKKERFSLILESASTNQTSMYLCAVSPGPRGGQYFGPGTRLTVT.

V gene TRBV4-2 combines with J gene TRBJ1-1; no reliable D call. The CDR3 has 14 amino acids. Germline values: CDR1 LGHNA, CDR2 YNFKEQ. Trimming removed 4 bases at V and 5 bases at J, with 14 bases between. CDR3 DNA: TGTGCCAGCAGCCGCCTCATTGAAGGGACTGAAGCTTTCTTT. As protein: CASSRLIEGTEAFF.

The chain is built from TRBV5-1 and TRBJ2-3, with D unclear. The CDR3 has 14 amino acids. The germline V gene has CDR1 SGHRS and CDR2 YFSETQ. V dropped 1 base and J dropped 2 bases, with 8 bases sitting between them. DNA for the CDR3: TGCGCCAGCAGCTTGCCATCGAACACAGATACGCAGTATTTT. Protein product: CASSLPSNTDTQYF.

The chain is built from TRBV29-1 and TRBJ1-5, with a possible D match to TRBD1 (5 bases). The CDR3 length is 13 residues. Trimming shortened V by 4 bases and J by 6 bases, and 13 bases separated the two germline ends. The V gene's germline CDR1 is SQVTM and CDR2 ANQGSEA. The CDR3: CSVAGGSFQPQHF. CDR3 nucleotides: TGCAGCGTTGCCGGGGGAAGTTTTCAGCCCCAGCATTTT.

V and J are TRBV20-1 and TRBJ1-1, with D tentatively TRBD1 (5 bases). V dropped 0 bases and J dropped 4 bases, with 15 bases sitting between them. The CDR3 totals 15 residues. Germline CDR1 reads DFQATT; CDR2 reads SNEGSKA (reference sequence). This CDR3 is CSARDGGGGSTEAFF. CDR3 bases: TGCAGTGCTAGAGATGGCGGGGGTGGGAGCACTGAAGCTTTCTTT.

The chain has TRBV28 and TRBJ2-4, with unresolved D. Germline-derived CDR1 and CDR2 are MDHEN and SYDVKM. V dropped 5 bases and J dropped 1 base, with 12 bases sitting between them. The CDR3 is 15 amino acids. This CDR3 is CASSATRVAKNIQYF. The CDR3 DNA reads as TGTGCCAGCAGTGCTACACGGGTTGCCAAAAACATTCAGTACTTC.

The chain is built from TRBV20-1 and TRBJ2-1, with 8 bases identical to TRBD2. The end of the DNA aligns better with TRBJ2-7, so the J call may be wrong. The CDR3 covers 17 residues. Germline V CDR1 and CDR2: DFQATT, SNEGSKA (reference sequence). In DNA, the CDR3 is TGCAGTGCCCAGGCTGCGGGGGGACGTGATTACTACAATGAGCAGTACTTC. Residues: CSAQAAGGRDYYNEQYF.

This clonotype has just a few counts. This sequence joins TRBV5-1 and TRBJ2-2; D is possibly TRBD2 (6 bases). Germline assignment: CDR1 SGHRS and CDR2 YFSETQ. The length of the CDR3 is 15 residues. Trimming left V 1 base short and J 4 bases short, with 11 bases between. CDR3 protein: CASSLILAPTGELFF. The CDR3 bases are TGCGCCAGCAGCTTGATACTAGCTCCCACCGGGGAGCTGTTTTTT.

The chain employs TRBV7-9 and TRBJ2-1; D not resolved. The CDR3 spans 17 residues. CDR1 and CDR2 from the germline V gene are SEHNR and FQNEAQ (reference sequence). V gave up 5 bases and J gave up 0 bases, with 17 bases separating them. CDR3 nucleotides: TGTGCCAGCAGCACCCCATCCCGGTATTACTCCTACAATGAGCAGTTCTTC. This codes for CASSTPSRYYSYNEQFF.

This clonotype occurred many times. The chain recombines TRBV12-3 or TRBV12-4 with TRBJ2-7; 13 nucleotides align to TRBD2. The V gene end was trimmed by 7 bases and the J gene end by 2 bases; junction bases not matched to a gene: 5. The CDR3 is 15 residues long. The CDR3, as DNA: TGTGCCAGCACCCCGGGACTAGCGGGGACCTACGAGCAGTACTTC. Protein product: CASTPGLAGTYEQYF.

The chain recombines TRBV29-1 with TRBJ2-1; 8 positions agree with TRBD1. CDR1 is SQVTM and CDR2 is ANQGSEA in the germline V gene. CDR3 length: 12 residues. The V gene end was trimmed by 2 bases and the J gene end by 10 bases; junction bases not matched to a gene: 4. The CDR3 sequence: CSVEQGAGEQFF. The CDR3 DNA sequence: TGCAGCGTTGAACAGGGGGCGGGGGAGCAGTTCTTC.

This clonotype came up many times. The V call is TRBV9, the J call TRBJ1-2, with a possible D match to TRBD1 (5 bases). With 3 bases removed from V and 8 bases from J, the gap between germline ends came to 23 bases. The CDR3 contains 16 residues. The germline gives CDR1 SGDLS, CDR2 YYNGEE. In DNA, the CDR3 is TGTGCCAGCAGCGCGTCATCCCAGGCAAGGGGTTCGGGCTACACCTTC. The encoded protein is CASSASSQARGSGYTF. Drawing the rest from reference TRBV9 and TRBJ1-2, the complete variable domain is DSGVTQTPKHLITATGQRVTLRCSPRSGDLSVYWYQQSLDQGLQFLIQYYNGEERAKGNILERFSAQQFPDLHSELNLSSLELGDSALYFCASSASSQARGSGYTFGSGTRLTVV.

Notes on this clonotype: This may come from a read error, since a much larger clone is one base off. The chain carries TRBV28 and TRBJ2-7; 7 bases are shared with TRBD1. The CDR3 runs to 14 residues. Looked up from germline, CDR1 is MDHEN and CDR2 is SYDVKM. CDR3 sequence reads: CASILIGQVYEQYF. CDR3 nucleotides: TGTGCCAGCATTTTAATCGGACAGGTGTACGAGCAGTACTTC.

This clonotype has at least ten counts. The chain couples TRBV20-1 to TRBJ2-7; TRBD2 aligns across 10 bases. Germline CDR1 reads DFQATT; CDR2 reads SNEGSKA (reference sequence). CDR3 length equals 15 residues. The ends lost 0 bases at V and 3 bases at J; junction bases unmatched: 5. In DNA, the CDR3 is TGCAGTGCTAGAGATAGGACTAGCGGTGGCTACGAGCAGTACTTC. It codes for CSARDRTSGGYEQYF.

Many counts were recorded for this clonotype. CDR3: CASSPRSLGGIYNEQFF. The CDR3 DNA reads as TGTGCCAGCAGCCCACGCTCCCTTGGGGGTATATACAATGAGCAGTTCTTC. The chain joins TRBV7-2 to TRBJ2-1, with D perhaps assigned TRBD1 or TRBD2 (5 bases each). Looked up from germline, CDR1 is SGHTA and CDR2 is FQGNSA. The CDR3 runs to 17 residues. V lost 5 bases and J lost 4, with 21 bases in between. Complete variable domain (other parts from reference TRBV7-2 and TRBJ2-1): GAGVSQSPSNKVTEKGKDVELRCDPISGHTALYWYRQSLGQGLEFLIYFQGNSAPDKSGLPSDRFSAERTGGSVSTLTIQRTQQEDSAVYLCASSPRSLGGIYNEQFFGPGTRLTVL.

CDR3 in DNA: TGTGCCAGCATTCCTGAACGGGGCGAGCAGTACTTC. The encoded protein is CASIPERGEQYF. This chain joins TRBV6-1 and TRBJ2-5; possible D gene TRBD2, 5 bases. The J call could be wrong; TRBJ2-7 is a better fit for the DNA end. The germline CDR1 and CDR2 sequences are MNHNS and SASEGT. This CDR3 region has 12 residues.

This clonotype was detected ten times or more. The chain employs TRBV5-1 and TRBJ1-6; D not certain. The V and J ends lost 0 bases and 9 bases respectively, with 7 bases between them. The germline V gene has CDR1 SGHRS and CDR2 YFSETQ. The CDR3 extends over 13 amino acids. The CDR3 loop reads CASSLAGGSPLHF. The CDR3 DNA reads as TGCGCCAGCAGCTTGGCTGGCGGTTCACCCCTCCACTTT.